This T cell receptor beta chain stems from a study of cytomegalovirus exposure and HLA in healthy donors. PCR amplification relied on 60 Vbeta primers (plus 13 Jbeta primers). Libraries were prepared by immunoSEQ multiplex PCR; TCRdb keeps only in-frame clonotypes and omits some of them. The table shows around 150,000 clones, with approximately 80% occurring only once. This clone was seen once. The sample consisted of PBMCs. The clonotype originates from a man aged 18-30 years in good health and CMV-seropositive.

CDR3 residues: CASSKQGAYNQPQHF. The CDR3 DNA reads TGTGCCAGCAGTAAACAGGGGGCCTACAATCAGCCCCAGCATTTT. The chain recombines TRBV27 with TRBJ1-5, with 9 nucleotides matching TRBD1. Trimming took 5 bases from V and 3 from J; bases not matched to a gene: 5. The CDR3 consists of 15 residues. Germline CDR1 MNHEY, CDR2 SMNVEV (reference sequence).